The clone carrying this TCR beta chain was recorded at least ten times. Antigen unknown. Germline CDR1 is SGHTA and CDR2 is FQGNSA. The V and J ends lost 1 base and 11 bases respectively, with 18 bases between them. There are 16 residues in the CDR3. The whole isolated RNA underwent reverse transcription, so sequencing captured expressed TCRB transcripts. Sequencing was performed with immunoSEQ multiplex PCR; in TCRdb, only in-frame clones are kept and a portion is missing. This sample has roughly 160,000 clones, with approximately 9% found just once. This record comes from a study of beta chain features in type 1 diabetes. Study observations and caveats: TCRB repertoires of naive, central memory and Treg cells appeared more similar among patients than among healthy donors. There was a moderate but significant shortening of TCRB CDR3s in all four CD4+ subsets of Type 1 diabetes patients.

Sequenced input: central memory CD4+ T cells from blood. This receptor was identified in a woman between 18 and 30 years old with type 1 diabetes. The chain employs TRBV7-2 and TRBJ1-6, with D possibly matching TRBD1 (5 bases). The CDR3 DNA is TGTGCCAGCAGCTTAGGGGGGGTAACCCATCTTGCACCCCTCCACTTT. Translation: CASSLGGVTHLAPLHF.